A single sample is the source of the 28 T cell receptor beta chains below, sequenced in a study of early T cells in non-severe SARS-CoV-2 infection. TCRdb reanalysed the 5' RACE reads using MiXCR and keeps one entry per CDR3 protein. The sample lists tens of thousands of distinct CDR3 sequences, 8% to 10% occurring once. The specimen was whole blood. All receptors derive from an adult who was a healthcare worker with PCR-confirmed SARS-CoV-2 infection or an uninfected control (not recorded which).

Only a few counts were recorded for this clonotype. This chain connects TRBV20-1 to TRBJ2-7, with D perhaps matching TRBD1 (5 bases). The V gene lost 3 bases and the J gene lost 4 bases, with 10 bases spanning the gap. Germline CDR1 reads DFQATT; CDR2 reads SNEGSKA (reference sequence). The CDR3 covers 12 residues. CDR3 sequence (DNA): TGCAGTGCTAGGGACACCCGATACGAGCAGTACTTC. Translating it yields CSARDTRYEQYF.

This clonotype has more than one count but fewer than ten. The V and J genes are TRBV5-1 and TRBJ1-1; D gene uncertain. Germline-derived CDR1 and CDR2 are SGHRS and YFSETQ. The CDR3 is 17 amino acids. Between the trimmed V and J ends, which lost 2 bases and 0 bases, there was a span of 17 bases. CDR3 nucleotide sequence: TGCGCCAGCAGCTTTGGCAGGTCCCCCTCTATGAACACTGAAGCTTTCTTT. Translated, it gives CASSFGRSPSMNTEAFF. Supplemented by reference TRBV5-1 and TRBJ1-1, the full variable domain reads KAGVTQTPRYLIKTRGQQVTLSCSPISGHRSVSWYQQTPGQGLQFLFEYFSETQRNKGNFPGRFSGRQFSNSRSEMNVSTLELGDSALYLCASSFGRSPSMNTEAFFGQGTRLTVV.

The genes are TRBV11-2 and TRBJ2-3; D perhaps matches TRBD2 (7 bases). The CDR3 totals 16 residues. The germline V gene encodes CDR1 SGHAT and CDR2 FQNNGV. The V and J ends lost 4 bases and 1 base respectively, with 15 bases between them. The CDR3 bases are TGTGCCAGCAGCTACCCCCCGCGGGGGCGCACAGATACGCAGTATTTT. This translates into CASSYPPRGRTDTQYF.

This chain connects TRBV11-1 to TRBJ2-7; unclear D gene. Germline values: CDR1 SGHAT, CDR2 FQDESV (reference sequence). CDR3 length equals 13 residues. Trimming removed 1 base at V and 5 bases at J, with 9 bases between. As DNA, the CDR3 is TGTGCCAGCAGCTTAGTATTGGGGAACGAGCAGTACTTC. Its translation: CASSLVLGNEQYF. Based on the CDR3 plus reference TRBV11-1 and TRBJ2-7, the full variable domain is EAEVAQSPRYKITEKSQAVAFWCDPISGHATLYWYRQILGQGPELLVQFQDESVVDDSQLPKDRFSAERLKGVDSTLKIQPAELGDSAMYLCASSLVLGNEQYFGPGTRLTVT.

This clonotype was picked up many times. V is TRBV7-8 and J is TRBJ2-1; 8 positions agree with TRBD2. From germline, CDR1 is SGHVS and CDR2 FQNEAQ. There are 15 residues in the CDR3. V shed 4 bases and J 6 bases; nucleotides not matched to a gene: 8. The CDR3 here is CASSWGTRAFNEQFF. The CDR3 DNA follows: TGTGCCAGCAGCTGGGGGACTAGAGCGTTCAATGAGCAGTTCTTC.

This clonotype has more than one count but fewer than ten. The chain combines TRBV11-2 with TRBJ2-2; 9 nucleotides agree with TRBD1. The germline V gene has CDR1 SGHAT and CDR2 FQNNGV. The CDR3 extends over 15 amino acids. V lost 5 bases, J lost 3 bases, and 4 bases stayed unmatched. The CDR3 here is CASSPGTGYTGELFF. The CDR3 coding sequence is TGTGCCAGCAGCCCCGGGACAGGGTACACCGGGGAGCTGTTTTTT.

This clonotype has ten or more counts. The chain combines TRBV6-1 with TRBJ1-5; TRBD1 aligns across 11 bases. Germline V CDR1 and CDR2: MNHNS, SASEGT. CDR3 size: 13 residues. The J segment lost 7 bases and the V segment lost 6 bases, leaving 2 bases of the junction unmatched. The CDR3: CASRRTGGQPQHF. DNA of the CDR3: TGTGCCAGCAGGAGGACAGGGGGCCAGCCCCAGCATTTT.

This clonotype occurred many times. The rearrangement links TRBV27 to TRBJ2-1, with D maybe TRBD2 (6 bases). V was cut by 4 bases and J by 3 bases, with 13 bases left in between. The CDR3 is made up of 15 amino acids. The germline V gene has CDR1 MNHEY and CDR2 SMNVEV (reference sequence). The CDR3 loop reads CASSSSPTSYNEQFF. The DNA for the CDR3 is TGTGCCAGCAGTTCAAGTCCGACTAGCTACAATGAGCAGTTCTTC.

The CDR3 protein is CASSLVGHSTGELFF. As DNA, the CDR3 is TGTGCCAGCAGCTTAGTAGGACATAGCACCGGGGAGCTGTTTTTT. V gene TRBV11-2 combines with J gene TRBJ2-2; weak D call: TRBD1 (5 bases). The V and J ends lost 1 base and 4 bases respectively, with 10 bases between them. CDR3 length: 15 residues. The germline V gene encodes CDR1 SGHAT and CDR2 FQNNGV. Variable domain in full (rest from reference TRBV11-2 and TRBJ2-2): EAGVAQSPRYKIIEKRQSVAFWCNPISGHATLYWYQQILGQGPKLLIQFQNNGVVDDSQLPKDRFSAERLKGVDSTLKIQPAKLEDSAVYLCASSLVGHSTGELFFGEGSRLTVL.

The chain carries TRBV13 and TRBJ1-1; D not resolved. CDR1 PRHDT and CDR2 FYEKMQ come from the germline V gene (reference sequence). The CDR3 runs 13 residues. V was clipped by 1 base and J by 4 bases, with 7 bases between them. The CDR3 loop reads CASSLVGGTEAFF. CDR3 bases: TGTGCCAGCAGCTTAGTCGGAGGCACTGAAGCTTTCTTT.

This clonotype came up many times. V gene TRBV28 combines with J gene TRBJ1-2; TRBD1 agrees at 9 bases. The trim removed 4 bases at V and 3 bases at J, leaving 6 bases unmatched. CDR1 and CDR2 (germline): MDHEN, SYDVKM. The CDR3 consists of 15 residues. The CDR3 DNA reads as TGTGCCAGCAGTTCAACCGGACAGGGGTACTATGGCTACACCTTC. Protein: CASSSTGQGYYGYTF.

This clonotype was observed at least ten times. The V and J genes are TRBV6-1 and TRBJ1-1, with no clear D. Trimming stripped 2 bases from V and 1 base from J, with 8 bases between. The germline CDR1 and CDR2 sequences are MNHNS and SASEGT. The CDR3 spans 14 residues. DNA of the CDR3: TGTGCCAGCAGTGAACAAGGACCGAACACTGAAGCTTTCTTT. This sequence encodes CASSEQGPNTEAFF.

The V call is TRBV3-1, the J call TRBJ2-7, with a weak D call TRBD2 (5 bases). V shed 0 bases and J shed 4 bases, with 16 bases lying between them. The germline V gene encodes CDR1 LGHDT and CDR2 YNNKEL (reference sequence). The CDR3 runs to 16 residues. CDR3 protein: CASSQDTEVGMYEQYF. CDR3 bases: TGTGCCAGCAGCCAAGATACGGAGGTCGGGATGTACGAGCAGTACTTC.

The CDR3 DNA reads TGCGCCAGCAGACGGGAACCCACAGGGTCCTACGAGCAGTACTTC. This encodes CASRREPTGSYEQYF. The chain has TRBV4-1 and TRBJ2-7, with D perhaps TRBD1 (6 bases). Germline V CDR1 and CDR2: MGHRA, YSYEKL. Trimming removed 6 bases at V and 1 base at J, with 16 bases between. There are 15 residues in the CDR3.

The table lists this clonotype with a few counts. The genes are TRBV6-1 and TRBJ2-2; D unclear. Trimming removed 8 bases from V and 1 base from J, with 17 bases in between. This CDR3 is built from 16 residues. CDR1 MNHNS and CDR2 SASEGT come from the germline V gene. CDR3 nucleotide sequence: TGTGCCAGCGAGAGAGAGACCGGCCTGAACACCGGGGAGCTGTTTTTT. Its protein product is CASERETGLNTGELFF.

This clonotype was recorded a few times. This chain joins TRBV9 and TRBJ2-7; 8 bases align to TRBD2. This CDR3 comprises 15 residues. Germline values: CDR1 SGDLS, CDR2 YYNGEE. V gave up 0 bases and J gave up 1 base; unmatched junction bases: 3. CDR3 in DNA: TGTGCCAGCAGCGTAGGTCCGGGAGGGTCCTACGAGCAGTACTTC. This translates into CASSVGPGGSYEQYF.

This clonotype was seen more than once but under ten times. The chain is built from TRBV11-2 and TRBJ1-6; D is uncertain. CDR3 size: 14 residues. Germline V lookup: CDR1 SGHAT, CDR2 FQNNGV. The ends were cut back, 3 bases at V and 8 bases at J, with 11 bases in the middle. The chain's CDR3 is CASSFGSQHSPLHF. The DNA of the CDR3 is TGTGCCAGCAGCTTCGGCAGTCAACATTCACCCCTCCACTTT.

The V gene is TRBV4-1, the J gene TRBJ1-1, with D possibly matching TRBD1 (6 bases). The CDR3 is made up of 15 amino acids. The ends were cut back, 3 bases at V and 2 bases at J, with 13 bases in the middle. The germline gives CDR1 MGHRA, CDR2 YSYEKL. The CDR3 protein is CASSQSPGTNTEAFF. The CDR3 bases are TGCGCCAGCAGCCAGAGCCCCGGGACAAACACTGAAGCTTTCTTT.

The chain is built from TRBV20-1 and TRBJ2-3; the D gene is possibly TRBD2 (6 bases). Trimming removed 2 bases at V and 0 bases at J, with 12 bases between. There are 15 residues in the CDR3. Germline V CDR1 and CDR2: DFQATT, SNEGSKA (reference sequence). Here the CDR3 reads CSARNGRGSTDTQYF. CDR3 nucleotide sequence: TGCAGTGCTAGAAACGGGAGAGGGAGCACAGATACGCAGTATTTT.

The chain joins TRBV3-1 to TRBJ2-4; 8 bases map to TRBD1. After removal of 4 bases from V and 2 bases from J, the junction contained 7 bases not matched to a gene. CDR3 length: 16 amino acids. From germline, CDR1 is LGHDT and CDR2 YNNKEL (reference sequence). CDR3 in amino acids: CASSLSDRASKNIQYF. DNA of the CDR3: TGTGCCAGCAGCCTCTCGGACAGGGCGTCCAAAAACATTCAGTACTTC.

This clonotype was seen more than once but under ten times. V is TRBV5-1 and J is TRBJ2-6, with no clear D. The CDR3 runs 13 residues. Germline V gene sequence: CDR1 SGHRS, CDR2 YFSETQ. V was clipped by 5 bases and J by 2 bases, with 5 bases between them. CDR3 in amino acids: CASSPAGANVLTF. CDR3 sequence (DNA): TGCGCCAGCAGTCCCGCTGGGGCCAACGTCCTGACTTTC.

The gene calls are TRBV6-2 or TRBV6-3 and TRBJ2-7; D unclear. Germline assignment: CDR1 MNHEY and CDR2 SVGEGT. The CDR3 spans 13 residues. Between the trimmed V and J ends, which lost 6 bases and 0 bases, there was a span of 9 bases. CDR3 coding DNA: TGTGCCAGCAGCAGCGAGCCCTCCTACGAGCAGTACTTC. Translating it yields CASSSEPSYEQYF.

The chain is built from TRBV4-1 and TRBJ2-1; D is unresolved. The CDR3 spans 14 residues. CDR1 is MGHRA and CDR2 is YSYEKL in the germline V gene. The V end was cut by 0 bases, the J end by 8 bases, with 11 bases between. CDR3 DNA: TGCGCCAGCAGCCAAGAGGCGAGAGTCTATGAGCAGTTCTTC. It codes for CASSQEARVYEQFF.

V usage is TRBV5-1 and J usage is TRBJ2-1; 8 nucleotides line up with TRBD2. Trimming removed 0 bases from V and 10 bases from J; junction bases left unmatched: 6. This CDR3 region has 14 residues. CDR1 SGHRS and CDR2 YFSETQ come from the germline V gene. The CDR3, as DNA: TGCGCCAGCAGCTTGGGAGGACTAGCTGGGGAGCAGTTCTTC. Translation: CASSLGGLAGEQFF.

The chain carries TRBV28 and TRBJ1-1; 8 nucleotides line up with TRBD1. The germline gives CDR1 MDHEN, CDR2 SYDVKM. V gave up 6 bases and J gave up 10 bases; unmatched junction bases: 4. This CDR3 is 11 amino acids long. The CDR3 loop is CASRIQGVAFF. The CDR3 bases are TGTGCCAGCAGGATACAGGGGGTAGCTTTCTTT.

The rearrangement links TRBV10-3 to TRBJ1-6, with 7 bases lining up with TRBD1. From germline, CDR1 is ENHRY and CDR2 SYGVKD. The V gene end was trimmed by 4 bases and the J gene end by 10 bases; junction bases not matched to a gene: 10. This CDR3 has 15 residues. The CDR3 DNA follows: TGTGCCATCAGTGTAGGGGGACAGACGTCGTCACCCCTCCACTTT. Translated: CAISVGGQTSSPLHF.

The chain links TRBV20-1 to TRBJ1-1, with D possibly TRBD1 on 5 matching bases. The CDR3 consists of 13 residues. The germline V and J ends were trimmed by 6 bases and 1 base, with 12 bases remaining between them. Germline V lookup: CDR1 DFQATT, CDR2 SNEGSKA (reference sequence). CDR3 loop: CSADRGPNTEAFF. For the CDR3, the DNA is TGCAGTGCCGACCGGGGCCCGAACACTGAAGCTTTCTTT.

This clonotype was recorded at least ten times. This chain uses TRBV5-1 with TRBJ2-1; TRBD2 matches at 11 bases. The junction had 6 bases not matched to a gene; V was cut back by 3 bases and J by 4 bases. This CDR3 spans 16 amino acids. CDR1 is SGHRS and CDR2 is YFSETQ in the germline V gene. DNA for the CDR3: TGCGCCAGCAGCTCCGGGACTAGCGGATCATACAATGAGCAGTTCTTC. Translation: CASSSGTSGSYNEQFF.